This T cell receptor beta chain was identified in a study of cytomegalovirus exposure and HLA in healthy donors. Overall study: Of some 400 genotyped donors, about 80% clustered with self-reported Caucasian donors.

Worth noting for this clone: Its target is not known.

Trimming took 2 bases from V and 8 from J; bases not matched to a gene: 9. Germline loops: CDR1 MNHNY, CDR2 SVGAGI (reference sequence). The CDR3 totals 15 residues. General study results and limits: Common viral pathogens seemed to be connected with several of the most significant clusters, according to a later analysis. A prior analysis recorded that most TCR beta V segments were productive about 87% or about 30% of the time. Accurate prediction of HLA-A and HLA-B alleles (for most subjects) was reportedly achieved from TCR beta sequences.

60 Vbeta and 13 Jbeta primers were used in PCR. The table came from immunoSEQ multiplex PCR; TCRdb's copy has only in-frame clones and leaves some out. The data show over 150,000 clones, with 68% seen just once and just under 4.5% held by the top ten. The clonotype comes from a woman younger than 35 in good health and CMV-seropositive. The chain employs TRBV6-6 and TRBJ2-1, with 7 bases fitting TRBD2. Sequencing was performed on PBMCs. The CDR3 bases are TGTGCCAGCAGTTACATAGCGGGCGCAGAGGATGAGCAGTTCTTC. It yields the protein CASSYIAGAEDEQFF.